This T cell receptor beta chain was found in a study of shared clonotypes between healthy human individuals. V shed 5 bases, J shed 8 bases, and the junction held 8 bases outside the gene matches. The CDR3 has 14 amino acids. In germline, CDR1 is SNHLY, CDR2 FYNNEI. The protocol was immunoSEQ multiplex PCR, while the TCRdb copy is restricted to in-frame clones and leaves out a portion. The table includes roughly 1,100,000 clones, about 75% detected once. What was sequenced was memory CD4+ T cells sorted from blood. Subset defined: CD45RA-negative fraction. This clonotype originated in a man between 18 and 29 years old in good health. This chain links TRBV2 with TRBJ1-4; 7 nucleotides agree with TRBD1. Here the CDR3 reads CASSRGTVGEKLFF. For the CDR3, the DNA is TGTGCCAGCAGTAGGGGGACAGTGGGGGAAAAACTGTTTTTT.